This T cell receptor (beta chain) appears in the sequencing data of a study of human T cells and chemical hapten exposure. Across the study: Diphenylcyclopropenone, dosed weekly to the scalp, was given to patients throughout the approximately 25-week study. Small discrepancies in pooled library volume mainly accounted for the varying TCR yields per sample.

The library attached unique molecular identifiers to individual cDNA molecules. TCRdb re-analysed the RACE reads in MiXCR, keeping a single row per CDR3 protein. The profile covers over 85,000 distinct CDR3 sequences, with about 9.6% appearing a single time and more than 2% taken by the ten largest. As to time point: patch test 2, 6 weeks after DPC sensitization. Treatment of the sample: therapeutic diphenylcyclopropenone sensitization with weekly scalp DPC. Extraction of total RNA was performed on unfractionated whole blood. The sample here was whole blood, taken in connection with sensitization to the hapten diphenylcyclopropenone (DPC). The clonotype originates from a woman aged 40-49 years with alopecia areata. Some clones in this sample may be carry-over from other donors' samples.

The CDR3 sequence is CASSPAGEAYGYTF. Written as DNA, the CDR3 is TGTGCCAGCTCACCGGCAGGGGAAGCCTATGGCTACACCTTC. V is TRBV18 and J is TRBJ1-2, with a possible D match to TRBD1 (6 bases). Trimming left V 3 bases short and J 4 bases short, with 12 bases between. This CDR3 has 14 amino acids. Looked up from germline, CDR1 is KGHSH and CDR2 is LQKENI. Based on the CDR3 plus reference TRBV18 and TRBJ1-2, the full variable domain is NAGVMQNPRHLVRRRGQEARLRCSPMKGHSHVYWYRQLPEEGLKFMVYLQKENIIDESGMPKERFSAEFPKEGPSILRIQQVVRGDSAAYFCASSPAGEAYGYTFGSGTRLTVV.